This TCR beta chain was sequenced during a study of shared clonotypes between healthy human individuals. A CD45RA-negative memory subset and a CD45RA+ naive subset were separated from the CD4+ cells. The CDR3 is 13 amino acids. The germline CDR1 and CDR2 sequences are MGHRA and YSYEKL. Trimming took off 0 bases at V and 8 bases at J, with 5 bases between the two ends. Data came from immunoSEQ multiplex PCR; TCRdb stores just in-frame clones and leaves some out. The sample has 2 million to 2.5 million clones, under 95% seen once. Concerning this clone: At the DNA level, this CDR3 is encoded by other sequences in the same sample as well.

V is TRBV4-1 and J is TRBJ1-6; no firm D call. The material sequenced was naive CD4+ T cells from PBMCs. Subset: CD45RA+ positively selected. The sequence came from a man aged 18 to 30 in good health. Some clones in this sample may be carry-over from other donors' samples. CDR3 in amino acids: CASSQDGDSPLHF. DNA for the CDR3: TGCGCCAGCAGCCAAGACGGAGATTCACCCCTCCACTTT.